The rows below give T cell receptor beta chains drawn from one sample of a study of T cell clones after liver transplantation. Clones were sequenced by immunoSEQ multiplex PCR, and TCRdb holds only the in-frame ones, with some missing. The sample contains about 120,000 clones, 90% of which appear only once. The sample in question was CD4+ T cells from blood, obtained 12 months after liver transplant. These receptors all stem from a human patient who received a liver transplant. Some T cells may be supplied by the graft donor. CDR3s include the opening cysteine and the closing phenylalanine or tryptophan. D genes are given only for firm matches. Clone size is not always given. Where it is, it says once, few, many or a class for expanded clones.

TRBV28,TRBD2,TRBJ2-3,.,TGTGCCAGCAGCCTAGCGGGAGGGCAGCAGTATTTT,CASSLAGGQQYF
TRBV5-1,.,TRBJ2-7,.,TGCGCCAGCAGCCCTCCCGGGGGAGAGGAGCAGTACTTC,CASSPPGGEEQYF
TRBV5-4,.,TRBJ1-2,.,TGTGCCAGCAGCTTGGACAGACCGTTCTACTATGGCTACACCTTC,CASSLDRPFYYGYTF
TRBV6-6,.,TRBJ1-1,.,TGTGCCAGCAGGGTTGGGGACACTGAAGCTTTCTTT,CASRVGDTEAFF
TRBV28,.,TRBJ2-7,once,TGTGCCAGCAGCACAGCCTACGAGCAGTACTTC,CASSTAYEQYF
TRBV6-5,TRBD1,TRBJ1-1,.,TGTGCCAGCAGTTACCGACAGGGTGTTAACACTGAAGCTTTCTTT,CASSYRQGVNTEAFF
TRBV5-1,.,TRBJ2-3,.,TGCGCCAGCAGCCCCCCGTCAGCCACAGATACGCAGTATTTT,CASSPPSATDTQYF
TRBV2,TRBD2,TRBJ2-1,few,TGTGCCAGCAGACAAATAGCGGGAGGGGTCGATGAGCAGTTCTTC,CASRQIAGGVDEQFF
TRBV7-9,.,TRBJ1-1,few,TGTGCCAGCAGCTTAGCCGGCAGGGAGGACACTGAAGCTTTCTTT,CASSLAGREDTEAFF
TRBV30,TRBD2,TRBJ2-7,.,TGTGCCTGGAGTGTAGGCGGGACTAGCTACGAGCAGTACTTC,CAWSVGGTSYEQYF
TRBV27,.,TRBJ2-3,.,TGTGCCAGCAGTTTATATCCAGCGACTAGCACAGATACGCAGTATTTT,CASSLYPATSTDTQYF
TRBV29-1,.,TRBJ1-1,.,TGCAGCGTTGGGCAGGGCGGTGAAGCTTTCTTT,CSVGQGGEAFF
TRBV4-1,.,TRBJ1-2,.,TGCGCCAGCAGCCAAGATCCGCTGGGAACGGGCTACACCTTC,CASSQDPLGTGYTF
TRBV11-2,.,TRBJ1-2,.,TGTGCCAGCAGTAACCGGGCCCGGGATTTACATGGCTACACCTTC,CASSNRARDLHGYTF
TRBV27,TRBD2,TRBJ2-5,once,TGTGCCAGCAGTGACTCGGGAGGAGGCTTTGGGACCCAGTACTTC,CASSDSGGGFGTQYF
TRBV9,TRBD1,TRBJ2-3,.,TGTGCCAGCAGCGTAGCGGCAGGGGGTACAGATACGCAGTATTTT,CASSVAAGGTDTQYF
TRBV10-3,TRBD1,TRBJ1-1,.,TGTGCCATCAGTGCGACAGGGCGGGGGGACACTGAAGCTTTCTTT,CAISATGRGDTEAFF
TRBV19,.,TRBJ2-7,once,TGTGCCAGTAGCCGGGACATCTCCTACGAGCAGTACTTC,CASSRDISYEQYF
TRBV5-1,TRBD1,TRBJ1-2,.,TGCGCCAGCAGCCAGGACAGGGGGAACTATGGCTACACCTTC,CASSQDRGNYGYTF
TRBV7-6,.,TRBJ2-5,.,TGTGCCAGCAGCCAAACAGGGTCAAGAACCCAGTACTTC,CASSQTGSRTQYF
TRBV7-8,.,TRBJ1-1,few,TGTGCCAGCAGCCAGACCGCTGGGAATATGAACACTGAAGCTTTCTTT,CASSQTAGNMNTEAFF
TRBV28,TRBD1,TRBJ2-7,.,TGTGCCAGCAGCCCCGGGACAGGGGCCTACGAGCAGTACTTC,CASSPGTGAYEQYF
TRBV19,TRBD1,TRBJ2-7,.,TGTGCCAGTAGCAGGACAGGGAGGATGTACGAGCAGTACTTC,CASSRTGRMYEQYF
TRBV5-1,.,TRBJ1-1,.,TGCGCCAGCAGCTTGGCTGTAAACTCTGAAGCTTTCTTT,CASSLAVNSEAFF
TRBV19,TRBD2,TRBJ2-7,.,TGTGCCAGTAGTATAGTGGGGACTAGCTACTCCTACGAGCAGTACTTC,CASSIVGTSYSYEQYF
TRBV6-1,TRBD2,TRBJ2-1,.,TGTGCCAGCAGTGGATCCGGGACTAGCGGTTACAATGAGCAGTTCTTC,CASSGSGTSGYNEQFF
TRBV27,.,TRBJ2-7,.,TGTGCCAGCAGGAGAGGGGACGGCACCTACGAGCAGTACTTC,CASRRGDGTYEQYF
TRBV7-2,TRBD2,TRBJ2-3,.,TGTGCCAGCAGCTTAGCTAGTACTAGCGGGATTGATACGCAGTATTTT,CASSLASTSGIDTQYF
TRBV19,TRBD1,TRBJ1-1,.,TGTGCCAGTAAGTTGACAGGGCGGACTGAAGCTTTCTTT,CASKLTGRTEAFF
TRBV15,.,TRBJ1-4,.,TGTGCCACGCAGGGGTCTTGGAATGAAAAACTGTTTTTT,CATQGSWNEKLFF